Listed below are T cell receptor beta chains from one sample, sequenced in a study of blood T cell dynamics during melanoma immunotherapy. The repertoire was sequenced with immunoSEQ multiplex PCR; TCRdb's copy has only in-frame clones and lacks some. The sample lists 25,000 to 35,000 clones; 65% to 85% were seen once. This sample comprised blood, obtained from a patient treated with checkpoint blockade. The receptor set was obtained from a human donor with melanoma. The CDR3 runs from the conserved cysteine through the conserved F or W. D genes are given only for firm matches. Size values are once, few and many counts, or a class for expanded clones, and some rows have none.

j_call v_call clone_size d_call cdr3_nt cdr3_aa
TRBJ2-5 TRBV5-4 few NA TGTGCCAGCAGCTTGGAGGTGGTAGGAGCCGAGACCCAGTACTTC CASSLEVVGAETQYF
TRBJ2-7 TRBV9 NA TRBD2 TGTGCCAGCAGCGTTGGGCTAGCGGCCTACGAGCAGTACTTC CASSVGLAAYEQYF
TRBJ2-7 TRBV27 NA TRBD2 TGTGCCAGCAGTCAGACCGGGACTAGCGGCTACGAGCAGTACTTC CASSQTGTSGYEQYF
TRBJ1-2 TRBV19 NA NA TGTGCCAGTAGTCAATGGGGCGATAGGGACAAAGGCTACACCTTC CASSQWGDRDKGYTF
TRBJ2-5 TRBV5-5 NA NA TGTGCCAGCAGCCCAAGTTGGGACACCACCAAAGAGACCCAGTACTTC CASSPSWDTTKETQYF
TRBJ2-5 TRBV11-1 NA TRBD2 TGTGCCAGCAGACCGACTAGCGGAGTGGCGGAGACCCAGTACTTC CASRPTSGVAETQYF
TRBJ1-1 TRBV5-1 NA NA TGCGCCAGCAGCACGTTAGACGGCACTGAAGCTTTCTTT CASSTLDGTEAFF
TRBJ2-3 TRBV7-6 NA TRBD1 TGTGCCAGCAGCCAGTGGGACAGGGAGGCAGATACGCAGTATTTT CASSQWDREADTQYF
TRBJ1-1 TRBV7-9 NA NA TGTGCCAGCAGCTTAAAGAGGGCGCGAGGCACTGAAGCTTTCTTT CASSLKRARGTEAFF
TRBJ2-5 TRBV5-4 NA NA TGTGCCAGCGGCGGGGGCCTTCAAGAGACCCAGTACTTC CASGGGLQETQYF
TRBJ2-7 TRBV7-6 NA TRBD1 TGTGCCAGCAGCTCCGGGACAGGGAGCTCCTACGAGCAGTACTTC CASSSGTGSSYEQYF
TRBJ2-7 TRBV27 NA TRBD1 TGTGCCAGCAGTTTTCGAGACAGGGGGAACGAGCAGTACTTC CASSFRDRGNEQYF
TRBJ1-1 TRBV6-6 NA NA TGTGCCAGCAGTTCCGGGGGCGCGGAAACTTTCTTT CASSSGGAETFF
TRBJ2-1 TRBV6-1 NA TRBD2 TGTGCCAGCAGTGAATCCCTCCCGGGACTAGCTAATAATGAGCAGTTCTTC CASSESLPGLANNEQFF
TRBJ2-5 TRBV5-4 NA TRBD2 TGTGCCAGCAGCTTCCGCCCTAGCGGGAGGGTCCGGCAAGAGACCCAGTACTTC CASSFRPSGRVRQETQYF
TRBJ2-1 TRBV9 once TRBD2 TGTGCCAGCAGCCCCCCGACTAGCGGGGGGCCTAATTACAATGAGCAGTTCTTC CASSPPTSGGPNYNEQFF
TRBJ2-7 TRBV29-1 NA TRBD1 TGCAGCGTCTGGGACAGCTCCTACGAGCAGTACTTC CSVWDSSYEQYF
TRBJ2-7 TRBV5-4 NA NA TGTGCCAGCAGCTTGGGGGAGAGCTCCTACGAGCAGTACTTC CASSLGESSYEQYF
TRBJ2-1 TRBV10-3 NA TRBD2 TGTGCCATCAGTGGGACTAGCGGGACTGTACGGAATGAGCAGTTCTTC CAISGTSGTVRNEQFF
TRBJ2-7 TRBV7-9 NA NA TGTGCCAGCAGCTTAGAGCAGACCGAGCAGTACTTC CASSLEQTEQYF
TRBJ2-1 TRBV27 NA TRBD2 TGTGCCAGCAGTTTTGGGCTAGCGGGAATGAATGAGCAGTTCTTC CASSFGLAGMNEQFF
TRBJ1-6 TRBV4-2 NA TRBD1 TGTGCCAGCAGCCAAGAGGGACAGGGCGATTCACCCCTCCACTTT CASSQEGQGDSPLHF
TRBJ2-1 TRBV13 NA NA TGTGCCAGCAGCTTATGGTCGAATGAGCAGTTCTTC CASSLWSNEQFF
TRBJ1-1 TRBV2 NA NA TGTGCCAGCAACGAGGGGGTCATGAACACTGAAGCTTTCTTT CASNEGVMNTEAFF
TRBJ1-2 TRBV2 NA TRBD1 TGTGCCAGCAGCGAGGGACAGGTTTTTGGCTACACCTTC CASSEGQVFGYTF
TRBJ2-7 TRBV5-6 NA NA TGTGCCAGCAGTCTAGACAGGAGGGATTACGAGCAGTACTTC CASSLDRRDYEQYF
TRBJ2-7 TRBV9 NA NA TGTGCCAGCAGCGTAGGAGGGCAGGGCTACGAGCAGTACTTC CASSVGGQGYEQYF
TRBJ2-1 TRBV11-2 NA NA TGTGCCAGCAGCTCCCTGGGCGCGGTTTATGAGCAGTTCTTC CASSSLGAVYEQFF
TRBJ2-7 TRBV5-6 NA TRBD1 TGTGCCAGCAGCCCGCCGGTAGGGACAGGGTCTTACGAGCAGTACTTC CASSPPVGTGSYEQYF
TRBJ2-7 TRBV5-1 NA NA TGCGCCAGCAGCTTGGATAACTACGAGCAGTACTTC CASSLDNYEQYF
TRBJ2-7 TRBV28 NA TRBD1 TGTGCCAGCAGCCACCCAGGGGGCGAGCAGTACTTC CASSHPGGEQYF
TRBJ2-3 TRBV19 NA NA TGTGCCAGTAGTCTCCCCAGCACAGATACGCAGTATTTT CASSLPSTDTQYF
TRBJ1-1 TRBV9 NA NA TGTGCCAGCAGCGCGTCCGACGGGACGAACACTGAAGCTTTCTTT CASSASDGTNTEAFF
TRBJ1-5 TRBV4-1 few NA TGCGCCAGCAGCCAAGCGTACCTCCCCAGGGGTCGCGATCAGCCCCAGCATTTT CASSQAYLPRGRDQPQHF
TRBJ2-2 TRBV9 NA TRBD2 TGTGCCAGCAGCCCTCGGGGGACTAGCTTAAACACCGGGGAGCTGTTTTTT CASSPRGTSLNTGELFF
TRBJ2-3 TRBV4-1 medium-sized TRBD1 TGCGCCAGCAGCCAAGCCGGGACAGGGTACACAGATACGCAGTATTTT CASSQAGTGYTDTQYF
TRBJ2-1 TRBV5-4 NA TRBD1 TGTGCCAGCAGCTCGCTCGGGACAGAATACAATGAGCAGTTCTTC CASSSLGTEYNEQFF
TRBJ1-5 TRBV19 NA NA TGTGCCAGTAGTACCTCAACAGGGCCGTCAGGGCAGCCCCAGCATTTT CASSTSTGPSGQPQHF
TRBJ1-2 TRBV28 NA NA TGTGCCAGCAGCTTTGGCGCTGGCTACACCTTC CASSFGAGYTF
TRBJ1-3 TRBV5-8 NA TRBD1 TGTGCCAGCAGCTCCGGGACAGGGGCTGGAAACACCATATATTTT CASSSGTGAGNTIYF
TRBJ2-5 TRBV30 NA TRBD2 TGTGCCTGGAGTCTAGCGGGGGCCTACCTGAGGGAGACCCAGTACTTC CAWSLAGAYLRETQYF
TRBJ2-7 TRBV29-1 NA NA TGCAGCGTTGAAGCGTCAGATTCCTACGAGCAGTACTTC CSVEASDSYEQYF
TRBJ1-2 TRBV19 NA NA TGTGCCAGTAGTATTCCAGGGAGAGGAAGGCATGGCTACACCTTC CASSIPGRGRHGYTF
TRBJ1-1 TRBV5-1 NA NA TGCGCCAGCAGCTTGGACGGCAGGACGAACACTGAAGCTTTCTTT CASSLDGRTNTEAFF
TRBJ2-5 TRBV29-1 NA NA TGCAGCGTTATGGGGGGGCTAGTTGCAGAGACCCAGTACTTC CSVMGGLVAETQYF
TRBJ1-2 TRBV2 once NA TGTGCCAGCAGTGAAACTGGGGGGCTAAGGGGCTACACCTTC CASSETGGLRGYTF
TRBJ1-3 TRBV18 few NA TGTGCCAGCTCACCAAGTCCGCCTACCTCTGGAAACACCATATATTTT CASSPSPPTSGNTIYF
TRBJ2-5 TRBV5-4 NA NA TGTGCCAGCAGCTTGAAAACAGTTCAAGAGACCCAGTACTTC CASSLKTVQETQYF